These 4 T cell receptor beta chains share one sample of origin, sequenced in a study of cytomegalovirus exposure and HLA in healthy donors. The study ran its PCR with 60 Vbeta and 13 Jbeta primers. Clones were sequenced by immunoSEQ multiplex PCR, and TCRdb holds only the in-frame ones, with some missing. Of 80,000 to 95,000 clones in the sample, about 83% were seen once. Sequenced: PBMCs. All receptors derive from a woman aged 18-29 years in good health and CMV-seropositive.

CDR3 sequence reads: CASSGVAGVPYEQYF. The CDR3 DNA reads as TGTGCCAGCAGTGGGGTGGCGGGAGTCCCCTACGAGCAGTACTTC. The chain employs TRBV25-1 and TRBJ2-7, with 7 bases identical to TRBD2. The CDR3 is 15 amino acids. V was pared by 4 bases and J by 2 bases, with 8 bases of the junction left unmatched. From germline, CDR1 is MGHDK and CDR2 SYGVNS.

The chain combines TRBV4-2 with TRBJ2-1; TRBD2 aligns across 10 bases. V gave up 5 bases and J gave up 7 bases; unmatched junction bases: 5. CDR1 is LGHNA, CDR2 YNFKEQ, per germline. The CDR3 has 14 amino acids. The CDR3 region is CASSSGLAHNEQFF. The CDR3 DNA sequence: TGTGCCAGCAGCTCGGGACTAGCGCATAATGAGCAGTTCTTC.

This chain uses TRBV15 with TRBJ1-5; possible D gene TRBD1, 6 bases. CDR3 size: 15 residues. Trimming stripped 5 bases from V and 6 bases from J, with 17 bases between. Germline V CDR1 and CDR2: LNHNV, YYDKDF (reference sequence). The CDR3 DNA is TGTGCCACCAGCCGCGGACAGCCTTTGAGTCAGCCCCAGCATTTT. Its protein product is CATSRGQPLSQPQHF.

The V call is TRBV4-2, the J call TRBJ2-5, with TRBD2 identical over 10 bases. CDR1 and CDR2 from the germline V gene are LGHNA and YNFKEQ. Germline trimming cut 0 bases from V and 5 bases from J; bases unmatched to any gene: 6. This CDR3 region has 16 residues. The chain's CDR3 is CASSQDPSGGAETQYF. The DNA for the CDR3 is TGTGCCAGCAGCCAAGACCCAAGCGGGGGGGCTGAGACCCAGTACTTC.